A single sample gave rise to the 10 T cell receptor beta chains below, sequenced in a study of tumor-infiltrating lymphocytes in localized non-small cell lung cancer (dated by TCRdb to 2020 to 2022). Library preparation employed the immunoSEQ multiplex PCR assay. The table was pulled from immuneACCESS by TCRdb, which kept in-frame rearrangements only. Such tables lose some clones; where checked, under half of the loss comes from unresolved V genes, and the rest has no known cause. The sample table shows fewer than 20,000 clones, and roughly 70% are seen once. The ten largest clones represent 9.4% of the sample. The source material was lung tumor tissue. These receptor sequences come from a human donor with non-small cell lung cancer.

This clone was detected only a few times. The chain combines TRBV19 with TRBJ1-5; a possible D gene is TRBD1 (6 bases). The CDR3 totals 17 residues. Trimming shortened V by 6 bases and J by 4 bases, and 22 bases separated the two germline ends. Germline V gene data show CDR1 as LNHDA and CDR2 as SQIVND (reference sequence). This CDR3 reads CASSSLGAGVTNQPQHF. CDR3 in DNA: TGTGCCAGTAGCTCCCTGGGGGCAGGGGTTACGAATCAGCCCCAGCATTTT.

The chain has TRBV30 and TRBJ1-2; D is ambiguous. The ends were cut back, 2 bases at V and 0 bases at J, with 13 bases in the middle. Germline CDR1 and CDR2: GTSNPN and SVGIG (reference sequence). CDR3 size: 15 residues. The CDR3 nucleotides are TGTGCCTGGAGTTATACGGTTCCCCCTAACTATGGCTACACCTTC. This translates into CAWSYTVPPNYGYTF.

The V gene is TRBV19, the J gene TRBJ1-5; no clear D. The V and J ends lost 1 base and 5 bases respectively, with 6 bases between them. The CDR3 is 13 amino acids. The germline V gene encodes CDR1 LNHDA and CDR2 SQIVND (reference sequence). The CDR3 here is CASSIGFDQPQHF. The CDR3 nucleotides read TGTGCCAGTAGTATAGGTTTCGATCAGCCCCAGCATTTT.

This sequence joins TRBV6-1 and TRBJ2-7, with D tentatively TRBD1 (5 bases). This CDR3 is built from 14 residues. V dropped 1 base and J dropped 5 bases, with 12 bases sitting between them. Per the germline V gene, CDR1 is MNHNS and CDR2 is SASEGT. The CDR3 loop reads CASSEEVRAHEQYF. The CDR3 DNA reads as TGTGCCAGCAGTGAAGAGGTCAGGGCCCACGAGCAGTACTTC.

The J gene is TRBJ2-4, the V gene TRBV28; 9 nucleotides agree with TRBD1. This CDR3 spans 19 amino acids. V shed 3 bases and J 0 bases; nucleotides not matched to a gene: 12. Germline V gives CDR1 MDHEN, CDR2 SYDVKM. The CDR3 DNA is TGTGCCAGCAGTTTCCCCGGACAGGGGAAGGCCGGAGCCAAAAACATTCAGTACTTC. It encodes CASSFPGQGKAGAKNIQYF. The full variable domain, with the rest looked up from reference TRBV28 and TRBJ2-4, is DVKVTQSSRYLVKRTGEKVFLECVQDMDHENMFWYRQDPGLGLRLIYFSYDVKMKEKGDIPEGYSVSREKKERFSLILESASTNQTSMYLCASSFPGQGKAGAKNIQYFGAGTRLSVL.

This clone is a singleton in its sample. The V call is TRBV5-4, the J call TRBJ1-1; no clear D. In germline, CDR1 is SGHNT, CDR2 YYREEE (reference sequence). The V end lost 5 bases, the J end lost 1 base, and 15 bases lay between the germline ends. This CDR3 has 15 amino acids. This CDR3 reads CASSFGGKTNTEAFF. Written as DNA, the CDR3 is TGTGCCAGCAGTTTCGGAGGGAAGACGAACACTGAAGCTTTCTTT.

The J gene is TRBJ1-3, the V gene TRBV6-1; unclear D gene. The V end lost 8 bases, the J end lost 0 bases, and 11 bases lay between the germline ends. The CDR3 consists of 14 residues. CDR1 is MNHNS and CDR2 is SASEGT in the germline V gene. CDR3 DNA sequence: TGTGCCAGCGAGAGTAACATCTCTGGAAACACCATATATTTT. It encodes CASESNISGNTIYF.

The chain carries TRBV28 and TRBJ2-5; TRBD2 agrees at 13 bases. The CDR3 spans 18 residues. The V and J ends lost 5 bases and 5 bases, in that order; junction bases with no gene match: 14. CDR1 MDHEN and CDR2 SYDVKM come from the germline V gene. CDR3 residues: CASSTSGLAGRGSETQYF. CDR3 bases: TGTGCCAGCAGTACCTCGGGACTAGCGGGGAGAGGGTCGGAGACCCAGTACTTC.

J is TRBJ2-1 and V is TRBV10-3; D is perhaps TRBD1 or TRBD2 (5 bases each). The V gene lost 11 bases and the J gene lost 6 bases, with 14 bases spanning the gap. Germline CDR1 is ENHRY and CDR2 is SYGVKD. The CDR3 sequence is 12 residues long. The CDR3 DNA reads as TGTGCCGCCCGTGAGGGGAGCAATGAGCAGTTCTTC. Its protein is CAAREGSNEQFF.

This clone turned up a few times. The gene calls are TRBV6-5 and TRBJ2-7; no firm D call. Between the trimmed V and J ends, which lost 5 bases and 3 bases, there was a span of 17 bases. The V gene's germline CDR1 is MNHEY and CDR2 SVGAGI. This CDR3 comprises 15 residues. The CDR3 spells CASSAYYGADYEQYF. CDR3 in DNA: TGTGCCAGCAGTGCCTATTACGGTGCCGACTACGAGCAGTACTTC.